This T cell receptor beta chain is from a study of T cells in Graves' hyperthyroidism and ophthalmopathy. The sample of blood was obtained at first hyperthyroidism diagnosis (before any ophthalmopathy symptoms). The table lists this clonotype with many counts. Authors of the study amplified TCR beta CDR3 regions from RNA transcripts. TCR CDR3 underwent first-round RT-PCR with the HTBI primer set. Each CDR3 protein gets one entry after TCRdb re-called the multiplex PCR reads with MiXCR. This sample has a few hundred thousand distinct CDR3 sequences; roughly 13% occur once, and the top ten carry approximately 5.7%. Germline V gene lookup returns CDR1 GTSNPN and CDR2 SVGIG (reference sequence). The length of the CDR3 is 12 residues. Trimming took 7 bases from V and 4 from J; bases not matched to a gene: 5.

Sequencing was done on a sample of blood. The genes are TRBV30 and TRBJ1-1, with 8 bases matching TRBD1. The TCR was taken from a woman in her thirties with Graves' hyperthyroidism that later progressed to Graves' ophthalmopathy. The chain's CDR3 is CASNRGSTEAFF. The CDR3 DNA sequence: TGTGCCTCGAACAGGGGGAGCACTGAAGCTTTCTTT.